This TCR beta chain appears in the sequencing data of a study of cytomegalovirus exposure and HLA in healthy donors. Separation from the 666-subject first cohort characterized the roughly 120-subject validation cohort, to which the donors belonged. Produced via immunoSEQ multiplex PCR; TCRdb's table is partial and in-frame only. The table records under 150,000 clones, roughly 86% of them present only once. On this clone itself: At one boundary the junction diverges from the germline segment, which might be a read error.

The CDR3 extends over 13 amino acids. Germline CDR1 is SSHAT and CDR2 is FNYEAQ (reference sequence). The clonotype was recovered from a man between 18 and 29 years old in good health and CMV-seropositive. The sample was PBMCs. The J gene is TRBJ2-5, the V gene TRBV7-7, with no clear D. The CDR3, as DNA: TGTGCTAGCAGCTTAGAGAGTGGAGTGACCCAGTACTTC. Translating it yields CASSLESGVTQYF.